Here is one TCR beta chain with its context. This clonotype showed up just a few times. This receptor's antigen is unknown. Qualities for individual bases were not recorded, and no much larger clone is one base off. From cysteine to phenylalanine, the CDR3 is 15 amino acids long. Kept here is only the CDR3 DNA, which spans 45 bases and is read in frame from base 1. CDR1 is given as SNHLY and CDR2 as FYNNEI, both from the germline V gene. Relative to germline, V is 6 bases shorter and J is 8 bases shorter, with 17 bases between their ends. The sample belongs to a study of blood T cells in healthy people across ages (dated by TCRdb to 2014 to 2015). Broadly, across the study: In model experiments, template switching captured about one uniquely barcoded TCR beta cDNA molecule for every two T cells. Age-related changes in TCR beta repertoire diversity were measured in the study by deep sequencing normalized with unique cDNA molecular identifiers. Donors were grouped into four age groups: young (average 16 years), middle-aged (around 39), aged (around 62) and long-lived (around 82). To avoid experimental bias, donors of different ages were distributed randomly across sequencing lanes. For two donors (one aged 18 to 30 and one aged 80 or older), the study analyzed two additional independent replicas of 1 million unique cDNA reads from the same blood draw.

The library was built by means of 5' RACE. Sequencing was carried out with an Illumina HiSeq 2500. The second PCR ran for roughly 7 to 12 cycles and used a J-beta primer mix along with a sample-barcoded 5' primer. Each TCR beta cDNA molecule received a unique molecular identifier from a template-switch 5' adaptor carrying 12 random nucleotides. Each sample yielded at least 2.5 million CDR3-containing paired-end reads. The Mint cDNA synthesis kit, primed by a TRBC-specific oligonucleotide, was used to synthesize first-strand cDNA from all RNA. Following uracil-DNA glycosylase treatment, all cDNA underwent a first 18-cycle PCR with the universal primers M1SS and BC2_uni_R. The published analysis was carried out like this. Normalization of each sample was performed by random selection of 1 million high-quality reads, each carrying a distinct molecular identifier. Reads sharing molecular identifiers were discarded rather than binned into consensus sequences. MiTCR, with a Q25 quality threshold and the strictest error-elimination algorithm, was used for CDR3 identification, clonotype clustering and error correction. A nonparametric unseen species model with Euler transformation was used to estimate a lower bound on total TCR beta diversity. TCRdb took the public reads, trimmed them with fastp at Q25, ran MiXCR for clone calling and kept in-frame beta chains. Each CDR3 protein appears once, grouped with its most common genes and DNA. The V and J calls here are based on TCRdb, not the publication. The table for this sample lists around 870,000 distinct CDR3 sequences; around 30% of them were counted only once. The top ten clones comprise around 15% of the sample.

Overall study outcomes, separate from this receptor: Estimates of total diversity from one million sequenced T cells were regarded as lower bounds and underestimates. Compared with the aged group, more naive CD4+ T cells, fewer expanded clones and increased TCR diversity were shown by the long-lived group, suggesting age selection. The percentage of naive T cells measured by flow cytometry correlated strongly with observed TCR beta diversity. Observed TCR beta diversity per million T cells fell roughly linearly with age, and a significant reduction was already apparent by age around 39. Because the CMV infection status of the donors was unknown, age-related changes in expanded clonotypes may potentially have been confounded. Bulk unsorted PBMC profiling prevented conclusive comparison of naive and antigen-experienced compartments.

Donors were 39 systemically healthy Caucasian individuals from Russia aged 6 to 90 years. About 10 milliliters of peripheral blood were collected from each donor into EDTA-treated Vacutainer tubes. Ficoll-Paque density-gradient centrifugation was used to isolate PBMCs, with at least 7 million per sample. Total RNA, at least 6 micrograms per sample, was extracted from PBMCs with Trizol reagent. Naive CD45RAhigh/CD27high T cell percentages were measured by flow cytometry on a PBMC aliquot from every donor. What was sequenced was blood. This TCR came from a woman of 80 years or more in good health. This receptor chain uses TRBV2 and TRBJ1-6; TRBD1 might be the D gene, on 6 matching bases. CDR3 region: CASRNDGGAHSPLHF. The DNA is as follows: TGTGCCAGCAGGAATGACGGGGGGGCTCATTCACCCCTCCACTTT.